One sample yielded the 18 T cell receptor beta chains listed below, sequenced in a study of blood T cell repertoires in COVID-19. Clones were sequenced by immunoSEQ multiplex PCR, and TCRdb holds only the in-frame ones, with some missing. This sample has 200,000 to 250,000 clones, with about nine tenths found just once. Sequences were obtained from PBMCs or T cells enriched from blood (not recorded which). The source of these receptors is a man aged 25-40 years in a cohort exposed to, infected with or recovered from COVID-19 (not recorded which).

The chain uses TRBV5-1 and TRBJ2-1, with TRBD1 matching 10 bases. Germline-derived CDR1 and CDR2 are SGHRS and YFSETQ. The CDR3 has 16 residues. V was pared by 4 bases and J by 2 bases, with 6 bases of the junction left unmatched. The CDR3 region has the DNA TGCGCCAGCAGCGCGGGGACAGGGGCGGCCTACAATGAGCAGTTCTTC. Encoded protein: CASSAGTGAAYNEQFF.

The gene calls are TRBV5-8 and TRBJ2-2; tentatively, D is TRBD1 (6 bases). The CDR3 is made up of 16 amino acids. V lost 1 base and J 1 base, leaving 11 bases between the germline ends. Germline loops: CDR1 SGHTS, CDR2 YDEGEE. CDR3 sequence (DNA): TGTGCCAGCAGCTTGCTACAGGGTGTGAACACCGGGGAGCTGTTTTTT. Amino acid sequence: CASSLLQGVNTGELFF.

The rearrangement links TRBV4-1 to TRBJ1-5, with D possibly being TRBD1 (6 bases). Looked up from germline, CDR1 is MGHRA and CDR2 is YSYEKL. Trimming took off 3 bases at V and 6 bases at J, with 12 bases between the two ends. The CDR3 totals 14 residues. CDR3: CASSQYQGRQPQHF. CDR3 nucleotides: TGCGCCAGCAGCCAGTACCAGGGGCGTCAGCCCCAGCATTTT.

This clone was seen once. The J gene is TRBJ1-1, the V gene TRBV18; 12 bases match TRBD1. Germline V gene lookup returns CDR1 KGHSH and CDR2 LQKENI. V shed 2 bases, J shed 4 bases, and the junction held 11 bases outside the gene matches. The CDR3 has 18 amino acids. CDR3 sequence reads: CASSPRGPGQGARTEAFF. CDR3 DNA sequence: TGTGCCAGCTCACCAAGAGGTCCGGGACAGGGGGCGCGCACTGAAGCTTTCTTT.

The rearrangement joins TRBV19 to TRBJ2-3; no definite D call. V dropped 5 bases and J dropped 0 bases, with 6 bases sitting between them. The CDR3 runs to 13 residues. Per germline, CDR1 LNHDA and CDR2 SQIVND (reference sequence). DNA for the CDR3: TGTGCCAGTAGTGTTACTAGCACAGATACGCAGTATTTT. It yields the protein CASSVTSTDTQYF.

This chain connects TRBV25-1 to TRBJ2-7; the D is unclear. Trimming removed 5 bases from V and 3 bases from J, with 11 bases in between. This CDR3 spans 13 amino acids. Germline-derived CDR1 and CDR2 are MGHDK and SYGVNS. CDR3: CASSPSPGYEQYF. The CDR3 DNA is TGTGCCAGCAGTCCCTCCCCGGGCTACGAGCAGTACTTC.

V is TRBV27 and J is TRBJ2-5, with D perhaps matching TRBD1 (6 bases). With 5 bases removed from V and 4 bases from J, the gap between germline ends came to 17 bases. CDR1 is MNHEY, CDR2 SMNVEV, per germline (reference sequence). This CDR3 is built from 15 residues. CDR3 in amino acids: CASSPAQQGSETQYF. The CDR3 DNA follows: TGTGCCAGCAGTCCCGCCCAACAGGGCTCAGAGACCCAGTACTTC.

The J gene is TRBJ2-5, the V gene TRBV11-1; 8 nucleotides align to TRBD1. The CDR3 extends over 14 amino acids. CDR1 is SGHAT, CDR2 FQDESV, per germline (reference sequence). Losses at the gene ends were 3 bases for V and 1 base for J; bases not matched to a gene: 1. In DNA form, the CDR3 reads TGTGCCAGCAGCTTCGACAGGGGCCAAGAGACCCAGTACTTC. It specifies CASSFDRGQETQYF.

The DNA of the CDR3 is TGTGCCAGCAGGCCCAGGGATTACTATGGCTACACCTTC. Its translation: CASRPRDYYGYTF. This chain connects TRBV12-3 or TRBV12-4 to TRBJ1-2, with D possibly being TRBD1 (5 bases). The V and J ends lost 6 bases and 3 bases respectively, with 11 bases between them. The CDR3 has 13 amino acids.

This sequence joins TRBV27 and TRBJ2-7; TRBD1 matches at 10 bases. With 3 bases clipped from V and 7 bases from J, the junction kept 12 bases outside the gene matches. The length of the CDR3 is 16 residues. Germline V lookup: CDR1 MNHEY, CDR2 SMNVEV (reference sequence). The DNA for the CDR3 is TGTGCCAGCAGTTTTTTGGGCCGACAGGGGGCGCGAGAGCAGTACTTC. It encodes CASSFLGRQGAREQYF.

The gene calls are TRBV7-3 and TRBJ2-2; TRBD1 matches 10 bases. The germline V gene encodes CDR1 SGHTA and CDR2 FQGTGA. The CDR3 is 16 residues long. Losses at the gene ends were 5 bases for V and 5 bases for J; bases not matched to a gene: 8. The CDR3: CASSLTGGLRTGELFF. For the CDR3, the DNA is TGTGCCAGCAGCCTGACAGGGGGCTTGAGGACCGGGGAGCTGTTTTTT.

The CDR3 bases are TGTGCCAGCAGCGAAAATAACAGGGTTGATGAGCAGTTCTTC. Encoded protein: CASSENNRVDEQFF. The rearrangement links TRBV7-9 to TRBJ2-1, with a weak D call TRBD1 (6 bases). This CDR3 has 14 residues. Trimming left V 5 bases short and J 8 bases short, with 16 bases between. Germline-derived CDR1 and CDR2 are SEHNR and FQNEAQ (reference sequence).

The genes are TRBV7-9 and TRBJ2-7, with TRBD2 identical over 7 bases. CDR3 size: 16 residues. V was clipped by 0 bases and J by 4 bases; unmatched bases: 9. Germline V gene sequence: CDR1 SEHNR, CDR2 FQNEAQ (reference sequence). The CDR3 DNA sequence: TGTGCCAGCAGCTTAGCGAGGCGGGAGAGGTTATACGAGCAGTACTTC. This gives the protein CASSLARRERLYEQYF.

The V and J genes are TRBV9 and TRBJ1-3; no clear D gene. CDR3 length: 14 amino acids. V lost 3 bases, J lost 4 bases, and 11 bases lay in between. CDR1 is SGDLS, CDR2 YYNGEE, per germline. The CDR3 DNA reads as TGTGCCAGCAGCGCCGACATGTGGGGAAACACCATATATTTT. Its translation is CASSADMWGNTIYF.

This chain uses TRBV9 with TRBJ2-3, with D perhaps matching TRBD2 (5 bases). Between the trimmed V and J ends, which lost 7 bases and 11 bases, there was a span of 17 bases. CDR3 length equals 12 residues. The germline gives CDR1 SGDLS, CDR2 YYNGEE. This chain's CDR3 is CASSTTGSVQYF. CDR3 sequence (DNA): TGTGCCAGCTCCACGACGGGGAGCGTGCAGTATTTT.

CDR3: CASSPLASGVRPGELFF. In DNA, the CDR3 is TGTGCCAGCAGTCCACTTGCAAGCGGAGTCCGGCCCGGGGAGCTGTTTTTT. The chain couples TRBV6-6 to TRBJ2-2; possible D gene TRBD2, 5 bases. The CDR3 is 17 amino acids. Germline CDR1 MNHNY, CDR2 SVGAGI (reference sequence). Trimming removed 5 bases from V and 6 bases from J, with 22 bases in between.

The rearrangement links TRBV4-1 to TRBJ1-1, with a possible D match to TRBD1 (6 bases). With 4 bases removed from V and 1 base from J, the gap between germline ends came to 25 bases. The CDR3 is 19 residues long. The germline V gene encodes CDR1 MGHRA and CDR2 YSYEKL. Here the CDR3 DNA reads TGCGCCAGCAGCCCACACCCCCGGACAGTCGGTTCCGGGAACACTGAAGCTTTCTTT. This gives the protein CASSPHPRTVGSGNTEAFF.

The V call is TRBV14, the J call TRBJ2-4; no firm D call. The CDR3 spans 15 residues. Germline CDR1 reads SGHDN; CDR2 reads FVKESK. Deletions cut 4 bases from V and 8 bases from J, with 18 bases between. The CDR3 region has the DNA TGTGCCAGCAGCCGCCATAATTCCGCTAGAGACATTCAGTACTTC. Translating gives CASSRHNSARDIQYF.